Below, 31 T cell receptor beta chains from the same sample are listed, as sequenced in a study of response to subunit inactivated influenza vaccine. TCRdb reprocessed the RT-PCR reads via MiXCR and lists one record per CDR3 protein. The sample has some 570,000 distinct CDR3 sequences, about 11% seen once; the top ten hold around 10%. This sample was shared with a second study, whose subject was T cells expressing NK-cell markers. Per that study: UMIs were included in TCR beta cDNA generated by 5'RACE template switching.

Specimen: PBMCs from blood, collected on the day of vaccination. Receptors originate from a middle-aged man who received an inactivated influenza vaccine.

The rearrangement links TRBV20-1 to TRBJ2-3, with D perhaps matching TRBD1 or TRBD2 (7 bases each). Germline CDR1 and CDR2: DFQATT and SNEGSKA (reference sequence). This CDR3 has 15 amino acids. Trimming left V 6 bases short and J 4 bases short, with 20 bases between. CDR3 DNA sequence: TGCAGTGCCTCCGGGGGAGGGGGCGTCGCAGATACGCAGTATTTT. This encodes CSASGGGGVADTQYF.

Written as DNA, the CDR3 is TGCGCCAGCAGCTTGGCAGGACTAGTTTCGGGCAATGAGCAGTTCTTC. Protein product: CASSLAGLVSGNEQFF. The V and J genes are TRBV5-1 and TRBJ2-1; 7 bases fit TRBD2. The CDR3 runs to 16 residues. V shed 0 bases and J 6 bases; nucleotides not matched to a gene: 9. Germline V CDR1 and CDR2: SGHRS, YFSETQ.

This clonotype was seen many times. The rearrangement uses TRBV7-9 and TRBJ2-7; D gene ambiguous. There are 13 residues in the CDR3. V lost 5 bases to trimming and J lost 3 bases, with 11 bases between them. CDR1 is SEHNR and CDR2 is FQNEAQ in the germline V gene (reference sequence). CDR3 sequence (DNA): TGTGCCAGCAGCCCTGGCCTAATCTACGAGCAGTACTTC. Translation: CASSPGLIYEQYF.

This clonotype came up many times. The genes are TRBV6-2 or TRBV6-3 and TRBJ1-1; D uncertain. The CDR3 loop spans 14 amino acids. The V gene lost 2 bases and the J gene lost 4 bases, with 11 bases spanning the gap. CDR1 MNHEY and CDR2 SVGEGT come from the germline V gene. The CDR3 reads CASSYAGQFTEAFF. The CDR3 DNA follows: TGTGCCAGCAGTTACGCCGGGCAGTTCACTGAAGCTTTCTTT.

This clonotype was detected a few times. The chain joins TRBV20-1 to TRBJ2-7, with D possibly being TRBD1 (6 bases). CDR1 is DFQATT, CDR2 SNEGSKA, per germline (reference sequence). The CDR3 totals 15 residues. V was clipped by 3 bases and J by 0 bases, with 15 bases between them. The CDR3 sequence is CSAREQGLGSYEQYF. The CDR3 nucleotides are TGCAGTGCTAGGGAACAGGGCTTGGGCTCCTACGAGCAGTACTTC.

This clonotype came up a few times. V is TRBV4-2 and J is TRBJ2-3; 9 nucleotides agree with TRBD2. The CDR3 extends over 17 amino acids. The ends lost 0 bases at V and 4 bases at J; junction bases unmatched: 8. CDR1 is LGHNA and CDR2 is YNFKEQ in the germline V gene. The CDR3 coding sequence is TGTGCCAGCAGCCAAGAATATATAGCGGGAGTGTCAGATACGCAGTATTTT. It encodes CASSQEYIAGVSDTQYF.

The chain combines TRBV7-8 with TRBJ2-7; 8 bases fit TRBD2. Germline assignment: CDR1 SGHVS and CDR2 FQNEAQ. Losses at the gene ends were 7 bases for V and 5 bases for J; bases not matched to a gene: 4. CDR3 length equals 12 residues. In nucleotides, the CDR3 is TGTGCCAGCACCTTCGGGGGGGACGAGCAGTACTTC. It codes for CASTFGGDEQYF.

This clonotype was seen only a few times. This chain uses TRBV18 with TRBJ1-5, with a possible D match to TRBD1 (5 bases). CDR3 length: 16 residues. Germline V gene lookup returns CDR1 KGHSH and CDR2 LQKENI. V lost 0 bases, J lost 5 bases, and 14 bases lay in between. CDR3 nucleotide sequence: TGTGCCAGCTCACCACCCTCCTGGCAGGGACATCAGCCCCAGCATTTT. Its translation is CASSPPSWQGHQPQHF. Based on the CDR3 plus reference TRBV18 and TRBJ1-5, the full variable domain is NAGVMQNPRHLVRRRGQEARLRCSPMKGHSHVYWYRQLPEEGLKFMVYLQKENIIDESGMPKERFSAEFPKEGPSILRIQQVVRGDSAAYFCASSPPSWQGHQPQHFGDGTRLSIL.

The chain combines TRBV4-2 with TRBJ2-7; 9 positions match TRBD1. This CDR3 has 15 residues. V dropped 2 bases and J dropped 6; count of bases not matched to a gene: 8. Germline V lookup: CDR1 LGHNA, CDR2 YNFKEQ. CDR3 bases: TGTGCCAGCAGCCAACACGAGGGACAGGGCGGCGAGCAGTACTTC. Amino acids: CASSQHEGQGGEQYF.

This clonotype was picked up a small number of times. The V gene is TRBV7-9, the J gene TRBJ2-7, with 8 bases matching TRBD1. Germline V gene data show CDR1 as SEHNR and CDR2 as FQNEAQ (reference sequence). The CDR3 runs 16 residues. J lost 3 bases, V lost 3 bases, and 10 bases had no gene match. This CDR3 reads CASSFGAGTGDYEQYF. DNA for the CDR3: TGTGCCAGCAGCTTCGGTGCCGGGACAGGCGACTACGAGCAGTACTTC.

This clonotype was seen repeatedly, ten times or more. This chain links TRBV7-6 with TRBJ2-7; D gene uncertain. Germline V lookup: CDR1 SGHVS, CDR2 FNYEAQ. This CDR3 region has 14 residues. The V end was cut by 3 bases, the J end by 0 bases, with 9 bases between. CDR3 region: CASSLERTSYEQYF. The CDR3 nucleotides are TGTGCCAGCAGCTTGGAGAGGACCTCCTACGAGCAGTACTTC.

This CDR3 reads CASSPSRGGNTEAFF. In nucleotides, the CDR3 is TGCGCCAGCAGCCCTTCCAGGGGAGGGAACACTGAAGCTTTCTTT. This chain connects TRBV5-1 to TRBJ1-1; possible D gene TRBD1, 6 bases. CDR1 SGHRS and CDR2 YFSETQ come from the germline V gene. Trimming pared 4 bases from V and 1 base from J, leaving 14 bases between. CDR3 length: 15 amino acids.

This clonotype was counted between two and nine times. CDR3 sequence (DNA): TGCAGTGCTAGAGATGGTGGGTTCCAAGAGACCCAGTACTTC. This sequence encodes CSARDGGFQETQYF. The V call is TRBV20-1, the J call TRBJ2-5; D is ambiguous. Germline CDR1 is DFQATT and CDR2 is SNEGSKA (reference sequence). Between the trimmed V and J ends, which lost 0 bases and 1 base, there was a span of 9 bases. The CDR3 has 14 residues.

This chain links TRBV7-9 with TRBJ2-6; a possible D gene is TRBD2 (6 bases). From germline, CDR1 is SEHNR and CDR2 FQNEAQ (reference sequence). Trimming left V 4 bases short and J 0 bases short, with 10 bases between. This CDR3 comprises 16 residues. The CDR3: CASSSLAASGANVLTF. The CDR3 bases are TGTGCCAGCAGCTCTTTAGCGGCCTCTGGGGCCAACGTCCTGACTTTC.

The CDR3 is CASSQGPNQPQHF. The DNA of the CDR3 is TGCGCCAGCAGCCAGGGGCCGAATCAGCCCCAGCATTTT. V usage is TRBV4-1 and J usage is TRBJ1-5, with D tentatively TRBD1 (5 bases). From germline, CDR1 is MGHRA and CDR2 YSYEKL. This CDR3 is 13 amino acids long. Trimming stripped 3 bases from V and 4 bases from J, with 7 bases between.

The chain recombines TRBV29-1 with TRBJ2-1; D gene uncertain. This CDR3 has 11 amino acids. Germline lookup yields CDR1 SQVTM and CDR2 ANQGSEA. V lost 5 bases and J lost 10, with 12 bases in between. CDR3 in DNA: TGCAGCGTTTCAGACCTTCGCGAGCAGTTCTTC. Translated, it gives CSVSDLREQFF.

On this clonotype: Sequence at one end of the junction differs from germline and may be a read error. The rearrangement links TRBV5-5 to TRBJ2-5; 7 bases fit TRBD2. Germline values: CDR1 SGHKS, CDR2 YYEKEE (reference sequence). There are 15 residues in the CDR3. CDR3 coding DNA: TGTGCCAGCGGCTTGTTCCCAGCGGGGTCAGAGACCCAGTACTTC. It yields the protein CASGLFPAGSETQYF.

The CDR3 coding sequence is TGTGCCAGCAGTTTCGGGACAGGGGCGATCACTGAAGCTTTCTTT. It specifies CASSFGTGAITEAFF. The gene calls are TRBV6-5 and TRBJ1-1, with 10 bases identical to TRBD1. This CDR3 comprises 15 residues. The V gene's germline CDR1 is MNHEY and CDR2 SVGAGI. With 4 bases clipped from V and 4 bases from J, the junction kept 6 bases outside the gene matches.

There are many counts of this clonotype. CDR3 loop: CASSPKSNRANNYGYTF. As DNA, the CDR3 is TGTGCCAGCAGCCCAAAATCAAACAGGGCTAATAACTATGGCTACACCTTC. The chain is built from TRBV6-1 and TRBJ1-2; TRBD1 might be the D (6 bases). Germline V gene sequence: CDR1 MNHNS, CDR2 SASEGT. This CDR3 is built from 17 residues. With 6 bases removed from V and 1 base from J, the gap between germline ends came to 21 bases.

The chain is built from TRBV20-1 and TRBJ2-5; 7 nucleotides agree with TRBD1. The CDR3 is 13 amino acids. The germline V gene encodes CDR1 DFQATT and CDR2 SNEGSKA (reference sequence). The J segment lost 3 bases and the V segment lost 5 bases, leaving 6 bases of the junction unmatched. CDR3 sequence (DNA): TGCAGTGCTCCCCCACAGGGGAAAGAGACCCAGTACTTC. Translated, it gives CSAPPQGKETQYF.

As for this clonotype: A much larger clone is a single base away; this may be a read error. The genes are TRBV12-3 or TRBV12-4 and TRBJ2-2; D not certain. The CDR3 runs to 15 residues. The CDR3 coding sequence is TGTGCCAGCGGTTTGCGTGCTTGGGGCACCGGGGAGCTGTTTTTT. Its translation is CASGLRAWGTGELFF.

This clonotype was detected ten times or more. The chain uses TRBV5-1 and TRBJ1-1; unclear D gene. CDR1 and CDR2 from the germline V gene are SGHRS and YFSETQ. The CDR3 consists of 12 residues. Trimming cost V 0 bases and J 9 bases, with 9 bases left between them. The DNA for the CDR3 is TGCGCCAGCAGCTTGGATGGGTCAAAAGCTTTCTTT. This sequence encodes CASSLDGSKAFF.

The chain employs TRBV28 and TRBJ1-4; TRBD1 aligns across 8 bases. The germline CDR1 and CDR2 sequences are MDHEN and SYDVKM. The CDR3 contains 14 residues. With V trimmed by 5 bases and J by 8 bases, 7 bases remained unmatched. CDR3 nucleotide sequence: TGTGCCAGCAGTATGACAGGGGAAAGGGAAAAACTGTTTTTT. Its protein product is CASSMTGEREKLFF.

V is TRBV11-3 and J is TRBJ2-1, with no clear D. Germline assignment: CDR1 SGHNT and CDR2 YENEEA. The CDR3 is made up of 14 amino acids. Trimming pared 5 bases from V and 4 bases from J, leaving 12 bases between. The CDR3 DNA is TGTGCCAGCAGCGCGCCCGGCCGATACAATGAGCAGTTCTTC. Translation gives CASSAPGRYNEQFF.

This clonotype was counted at least ten times. V is TRBV7-2 and J is TRBJ2-3; D is uncertain. CDR1 is SGHTA, CDR2 FQGNSA, per germline. The V gene lost 4 bases and the J gene lost 3 bases, with 8 bases spanning the gap. The CDR3 length is 13 residues. CDR3 in DNA: TGTGCCAGCAGCTCCGAGTTAACAGATACGCAGTATTTT. Its translation: CASSSELTDTQYF.

The genes are TRBV20-1 and TRBJ1-4; D not resolved. Germline values: CDR1 DFQATT, CDR2 SNEGSKA (reference sequence). V lost 5 bases and J 2 bases, leaving 15 bases between the germline ends. The CDR3 runs 15 residues. The CDR3 sequence is CSAGNAPGTNEKLFF. The CDR3 DNA reads as TGCAGTGCTGGGAACGCCCCGGGGACTAATGAAAAACTGTTTTTT.

This clonotype was recorded a few times. The chain joins TRBV5-1 to TRBJ2-7, with TRBD1 matching 8 bases. The V and J ends lost 3 bases and 0 bases, in that order; junction bases with no gene match: 5. Germline-derived CDR1 and CDR2 are SGHRS and YFSETQ. This CDR3 region has 15 residues. The CDR3 is CASSSTGGFSYEQYF. The CDR3 region has the DNA TGCGCCAGCAGCTCAACAGGGGGATTCTCCTACGAGCAGTACTTC. Variable domain in full (rest from reference TRBV5-1 and TRBJ2-7): KAGVTQTPRYLIKTRGQQVTLSCSPISGHRSVSWYQQTPGQGLQFLFEYFSETQRNKGNFPGRFSGRQFSNSRSEMNVSTLELGDSALYLCASSSTGGFSYEQYFGPGTRLTVT.

In this sample, this clonotype turned up many times. The genes are TRBV10-3 and TRBJ2-7; TRBD2 matches at 8 bases. The CDR3 runs to 15 residues. CDR1 is ENHRY, CDR2 SYGVKD, per germline. V dropped 1 base and J dropped 6; count of bases not matched to a gene: 8. CDR3 region: CAISELAGRLAEQYF. DNA of the CDR3: TGTGCCATCAGTGAGTTAGCGGGGAGGTTGGCCGAGCAGTACTTC.

V and J are TRBV27 and TRBJ2-1; D is possibly TRBD2 (5 bases). Germline CDR1 is MNHEY and CDR2 is SMNVEV (reference sequence). The CDR3 loop spans 14 amino acids. V lost 6 bases and J 0 bases, leaving 9 bases between the germline ends. CDR3: CASRRASSYNEQFF. Written as DNA, the CDR3 is TGTGCCAGCAGGAGGGCGTCCTCCTACAATGAGCAGTTCTTC.

This rearrangement joins TRBV29-1 to TRBJ2-7, with TRBD1 matching over 9 bases. V was pared by 6 bases and J by 2 bases, with 8 bases of the junction left unmatched. CDR1 and CDR2 (germline): SQVTM, ANQGSEA. The CDR3 covers 14 residues. CDR3 sequence (DNA): TGCAGCGTCGGGTCCCGGGACAGGGCCTACGAGCAGTACTTC. It specifies CSVGSRDRAYEQYF.

This clonotype showed up just a few times. J is TRBJ2-2 and V is TRBV15, with D possibly TRBD2 on 6 matching bases. Germline V CDR1 and CDR2: LNHNV, YYDKDF (reference sequence). The V and J ends lost 8 bases and 4 bases respectively, with 14 bases between them. The CDR3 spans 14 residues. Here the CDR3 reads CATRGLRSTGELFF. The CDR3 DNA sequence: TGTGCCACCCGGGGGTTAAGGAGCACCGGGGAGCTGTTTTTT. Supplemented by reference TRBV15 and TRBJ2-2, the full variable domain reads DAMVIQNPRYQVTQFGKPVTLSCSQTLNHNVMYWYQQKSSQAPKLLFHYYDKDFNNEADTPDNFQSRRPNTSFCFLDIRSPGLGDTAMYLCATRGLRSTGELFFGEGSRLTVL.